Following are 4 T cell receptor beta chains from one sample sequenced in a study of blood T cell repertoires in COVID-19. The assay was immunoSEQ multiplex PCR, and TCRdb's table has in-frame clones only and misses some. The sample lists tens of thousands of clones, 76% occurring once. Material for sequencing was peripheral blood. The receptors here all came from a man aged 70 or older with active or convalescent COVID-19.

V gene TRBV5-4 combines with J gene TRBJ1-1; D is unclear. V was cut by 1 base and J by 3 bases, with 7 bases left in between. The CDR3 runs 13 residues. Germline CDR1 and CDR2: SGHNT and YYREEE (reference sequence). The CDR3 loop is CASSLTRDTEAFF. CDR3 nucleotide sequence: TGTGCCAGCAGCTTGACGAGGGACACTGAAGCTTTCTTT.

The V call is TRBV29-1, the J call TRBJ1-1, with 9 nucleotides matching TRBD1. In germline, CDR1 is SQVTM, CDR2 ANQGSEA. The V segment lost 4 bases and the J segment 5 bases; nucleotides outside the gene matches: 8. The CDR3 runs to 14 residues. This CDR3 reads CSVVQTGGGTEAFF. The CDR3 DNA sequence: TGCAGCGTTGTACAGACAGGGGGTGGGACTGAAGCTTTCTTT.

This rearrangement joins TRBV5-3 to TRBJ2-1; 9 bases are a match to TRBD2. TRBV5-3 is given ORF status, its function remaining uncertain. CDR3 length: 15 amino acids. V was clipped by 4 bases and J by 6 bases; unmatched bases: 8. CDR3 sequence (DNA): TGTGCCAGAAGCAATCTAGCGGGACCTGTCAATGAGCAGTTCTTC. Amino acid sequence: CARSNLAGPVNEQFF.

The chain recombines TRBV21-1 with TRBJ1-2. TRBV21-1 is a documented pseudogene. CDR3 size: 15 residues. The CDR3 spells CASNSPSTNIHGYTF. CDR3 nucleotide sequence: TGTGCCAGCAACTCCCCTAGTACGAATATACATGGCTACACCTTC.